The 26 T cell receptor beta chains below all came from one sample that was sequenced in a study of cytomegalovirus exposure and HLA in healthy donors (dated by TCRdb to about 2017). Preparation of the library involved the immunoSEQ multiplex PCR assay. A mixture of 60 forward primers for TCR Vbeta segments and 13 reverse primers for TCR Jbeta segments was used in the multiplex PCR. TCRdb holds this immuneACCESS table with in-frame rearrangements only. Some clones are missing; in checked studies, unresolved V genes explain under half, and the rest has no known cause. The sample table records some 96,000 clones; about 80% of these occur just once. The top ten hold approximately 6.4% of the sample. The sample consisted of PBMCs. These receptors all stem from a man aged 35-49 years in good health and CMV-seropositive.

The CDR3 nucleotides read TGTGCCAGCAGCCGACTCAGGGACGAGCAGTACTTC. It encodes CASSRLRDEQYF. This chain joins TRBV11-2 and TRBJ2-7; a weak D match, TRBD1 (5 bases). In germline, CDR1 is SGHAT, CDR2 FQNNGV. Trimming cost V 5 bases and J 5 bases, with 10 bases left between them. The CDR3 spans 12 residues.

V and J are TRBV12-5 and TRBJ1-5, with 7 bases fitting TRBD1. Germline V CDR1 and CDR2: LGHNT, FRNRAP. The CDR3 sequence is 18 residues long. With V trimmed by 5 bases and J by 2 bases, 15 bases remained unmatched. CDR3 in amino acids: CASGPTGDQYWGNQPQHF. The CDR3 DNA follows: TGTGCTAGTGGTCCTACAGGGGACCAGTATTGGGGCAATCAGCCCCAGCATTTT.

The genes are TRBV27 and TRBJ2-1; TRBD2 matches at 12 bases. This CDR3 comprises 17 residues. The J segment lost 3 bases and the V segment lost 5 bases, leaving 8 bases of the junction unmatched. Germline V gene lookup returns CDR1 MNHEY and CDR2 SMNVEV (reference sequence). The chain's CDR3 is CASSPPSGRALYNEQFF. The CDR3 DNA follows: TGTGCCAGCAGTCCTCCTAGCGGGAGGGCCCTCTACAATGAGCAGTTCTTC.

The CDR3 DNA reads as TGTGCCAGCAGCTTAGGAAGGGGCGAGGCCTACGAGCAGTACTTC. Its protein product is CASSLGRGEAYEQYF. The chain combines TRBV11-2 with TRBJ2-7; D is possibly TRBD1 (5 bases). Trimming left V 1 base short and J 2 bases short, with 12 bases between. The CDR3 sequence is 15 residues long. Per germline, CDR1 SGHAT and CDR2 FQNNGV.

This rearrangement joins TRBV4-1 to TRBJ1-3, with 7 bases that match TRBD1. From germline, CDR1 is MGHRA and CDR2 YSYEKL. The CDR3 sequence is 19 residues long. Unmatched junction bases numbered 14, after V lost 3 bases and J lost 0 bases. CDR3 nucleotides: TGCGCCAGCAGCCATTATGCTCTATGGGGACAGACCTCTGGAAACACCATATATTTT. Its translation is CASSHYALWGQTSGNTIYF.

The chain joins TRBV4-2 to TRBJ2-7, with D unresolved. CDR3 length: 13 amino acids. Germline V gives CDR1 LGHNA, CDR2 YNFKEQ. V lost 4 bases and J 2 bases, leaving 9 bases between the germline ends. CDR3 nucleotide sequence: TGTGCCAGCAGCCGGGCCGTCACCTACGAGCAGTACTTC. This codes for CASSRAVTYEQYF.

This clone showed up just once. This rearrangement joins TRBV7-6 to TRBJ2-3; D not certain. The ends were cut back, 5 bases at V and 5 bases at J, with 14 bases in the middle. Germline loops: CDR1 SGHVS, CDR2 FNYEAQ. This CDR3 region has 14 residues. CDR3 amino acids: CASSAALKKDTQYF. The CDR3 bases are TGTGCCAGCAGCGCGGCTCTCAAGAAAGATACGCAGTATTTT. The full variable domain, with the rest looked up from reference TRBV7-6 and TRBJ2-3, is GAGVSQSPRYKVTKRGQDVALRCDPISGHVSLYWYRQALGQGPEFLTYFNYEAQQDKSGLPNDRFSAERPEGSISTLTIQRTEQRDSAMYRCASSAALKKDTQYFGPGTRLTVL.

The CDR3 protein is CASSLGAGVHEQYF. The CDR3 nucleotides are TGTGCCAGCAGCTTAGGGGCGGGGGTCCACGAGCAGTACTTC. The rearrangement joins TRBV7-2 to TRBJ2-7; 7 nucleotides agree with TRBD2. The V gene end was trimmed by 1 base and the J gene end by 5 bases; junction bases not matched to a gene: 5. The CDR3 is 14 amino acids. CDR1 and CDR2 (germline): SGHTA, FQGNSA.

The chain has TRBV5-3 and TRBJ2-1; D is undetermined. TRBV5-3 carries the ORF label, with uncertain function. The CDR3 length is 14 residues. With 0 bases removed from V and 3 bases from J, the gap between germline ends came to 7 bases. CDR3 region: CARSLGADYNEQFF. CDR3 DNA: TGTGCCAGAAGCTTGGGGGCAGACTACAATGAGCAGTTCTTC.

The chain links TRBV18 to TRBJ1-6, with 11 nucleotides matching TRBD1. CDR1 is KGHSH and CDR2 is LQKENI in the germline V gene. Unmatched junction bases numbered 3, after V lost 1 base and J lost 7 bases. This CDR3 has 16 residues. The CDR3, as DNA: TGTGCCAGCTCACCACAGGGGACAGGGGGAAATTCACCCCTCCACTTT. Residues: CASSPQGTGGNSPLHF.

The chain joins TRBV11-3 to TRBJ1-5; D ambiguous. This CDR3 has 14 amino acids. Trimming took off 2 bases at V and 5 bases at J, with 10 bases between the two ends. CDR1 is SGHNT and CDR2 is YENEEA in the germline V gene. For the CDR3, the DNA is TGTGCCAGCAGCTTAATCCCTCCAGATCAGCCCCAGCATTTT. It yields the protein CASSLIPPDQPQHF.

V usage is TRBV5-1 and J usage is TRBJ1-2, with D maybe TRBD1 (5 bases). The CDR3 length is 13 residues. Germline values: CDR1 SGHRS, CDR2 YFSETQ. V lost 3 bases to trimming and J lost 4 bases, with 10 bases between them. The CDR3 reads CASSSGGGYGYTF. In DNA form, the CDR3 reads TGCGCCAGCAGCTCGGGGGGGGGCTATGGCTACACCTTC.

This clone was observed once. The same CDR3 arises from other DNA sequences in this sample as well. The chain links TRBV5-1 to TRBJ2-7; 7 nucleotides align to TRBD1. Per germline, CDR1 SGHRS and CDR2 YFSETQ. With 2 bases clipped from V and 1 base from J, the junction kept 3 bases outside the gene matches. This CDR3 region has 14 residues. CDR3 bases: TGCGCCAGCAGCTTAGGGGGCGGATCCTACGAGCAGTACTTC. Translation gives CASSLGGGSYEQYF. Based on the CDR3 plus reference TRBV5-1 and TRBJ2-7, the full variable domain is KAGVTQTPRYLIKTRGQQVTLSCSPISGHRSVSWYQQTPGQGLQFLFEYFSETQRNKGNFPGRFSGRQFSNSRSEMNVSTLELGDSALYLCASSLGGGSYEQYFGPGTRLTVT.

V usage is TRBV21-1 and J usage is TRBJ1-2. TRBV21-1 is flagged as a pseudogene. The CDR3 has 13 amino acids. CDR3 bases: TGTGCCAGCAGCCTTCCCCGGAACTATGGCTACACCTTC. The encoded protein is CASSLPRNYGYTF.

This clone turned up a few times. The genes are TRBV11-2 and TRBJ1-6; possibly TRBD1 for D (5 bases). Trimming took 7 bases from V and 9 from J, leaving 13 bases between them. This CDR3 comprises 13 residues. The germline CDR1 and CDR2 sequences are SGHAT and FQNNGV. CDR3 nucleotide sequence: TGTGCCAGCACGGAGGGGTGGGGTTCACCCCTCCACTTT. Its translation is CASTEGWGSPLHF.

The chain employs TRBV13 and TRBJ2-3; 7 bases fit TRBD2. Trimming cost V 3 bases and J 3 bases; bases outside gene matches: 9. The CDR3 covers 16 residues. CDR1 and CDR2 (germline): PRHDT, FYEKMQ (reference sequence). DNA for the CDR3: TGTGCCAGCAGCTTCTCGGGGGGAGGGGCTACAGATACGCAGTATTTT. This sequence encodes CASSFSGGGATDTQYF.

This clone appeared a few times. J is TRBJ1-2 and V is TRBV2, with TRBD1 matching over 8 bases. This CDR3 is built from 16 residues. CDR1 is SNHLY and CDR2 is FYNNEI in the germline V gene. V was clipped by 5 bases and J by 5 bases; unmatched bases: 13. The DNA for the CDR3 is TGTGCCAGCAGTTGGCAAATAACAGGGGGTCCATATGGCTACACCTTC. Translated, it gives CASSWQITGGPYGYTF.

In its sample, this clone was seen a few times. This chain joins TRBV5-1 and TRBJ2-1, with TRBD2 as a possible D gene (7 bases). The length of the CDR3 is 16 residues. Germline CDR1 is SGHRS and CDR2 is YFSETQ. Trimming removed 0 bases from V and 7 bases from J, with 17 bases in between. This CDR3 is CASSLEGRGASNEQFF. In nucleotides, the CDR3 is TGCGCCAGCAGCTTGGAAGGGAGGGGGGCAAGTAATGAGCAGTTCTTC.

This clone was observed a few times. At one end the junction does not follow the germline gene, possibly because of a read error. This chain connects TRBV7-7 to TRBJ2-2; 7 positions agree with TRBD2. The germline V gene encodes CDR1 SSHAT and CDR2 FNYEAQ (reference sequence). The CDR3 is 17 residues long. CDR3 loop: CASSLDSGGANTGELFF. The CDR3 nucleotides are TGTGCTAGCAGCCTGGATTCGGGAGGAGCGAACACCGGGGAGCTGTTTTTT.

The chain couples TRBV11-1 to TRBJ1-4, with 10 nucleotides matching TRBD1. This CDR3 comprises 14 residues. The junction had 5 bases not matched to a gene; V was cut back by 5 bases and J by 8 bases. Per the germline V gene, CDR1 is SGHAT and CDR2 is FQDESV (reference sequence). The CDR3 DNA reads as TGTGCCAGCAGCACCGGGACAGGGGACGAAAAACTGTTTTTT. Translation: CASSTGTGDEKLFF.

The count of this clone is one. This chain connects TRBV27 to TRBJ2-7, with 9 nucleotides matching TRBD1. The CDR3 is made up of 13 amino acids. The germline CDR1 and CDR2 sequences are MNHEY and SMNVEV (reference sequence). V gave up 7 bases and J gave up 6 bases; unmatched junction bases: 7. The CDR3: CASKPGQGLEQYF. The CDR3 DNA follows: TGTGCCAGCAAACCGGGACAGGGCCTCGAGCAGTACTTC.

This clone was seen more than once but under ten times. The V gene is TRBV19, the J gene TRBJ1-1; TRBD1 aligns across 9 bases. Looked up from germline, CDR1 is LNHDA and CDR2 is SQIVND (reference sequence). This CDR3 spans 15 amino acids. Trimming at V came to 3 bases and at J to 4 bases, leaving 6 bases not matched to a gene. CDR3 region: CASSMGQGRATEAFF. The CDR3 DNA reads as TGTGCCAGTAGTATGGGACAGGGTCGCGCCACTGAAGCTTTCTTT. The full variable domain, rest sourced from reference TRBV19 and TRBJ1-1, is DGGITQSPKYLFRKEGQNVTLSCEQNLNHDAMYWYRQDPGQGLRLIYYSQIVNDFQKGDIAEGYSVSREKKESFPLTVTSAQKNPTAFYLCASSMGQGRATEAFFGQGTRLTVV.

The V call is TRBV6-5, the J call TRBJ2-7; 8 nucleotides line up with TRBD1. The V gene's germline CDR1 is MNHEY and CDR2 SVGAGI. V dropped 2 bases and J dropped 3; count of bases not matched to a gene: 3. The length of the CDR3 is 14 residues. CDR3 DNA: TGTGCCAGCAGTTACCCGGACAGGGTCTACGAGCAGTACTTC. Protein: CASSYPDRVYEQYF.

The chain couples TRBV6-1 to TRBJ1-5; the match to TRBD1 covers 8 bases. Trimming at V came to 8 bases and at J to 1 base, leaving 7 bases not matched to a gene. Germline V gene lookup returns CDR1 MNHNS and CDR2 SASEGT. The CDR3 covers 15 residues. The CDR3 protein is CASHERTGSNQPQHF. CDR3 nucleotide sequence: TGTGCCAGCCACGAGAGGACAGGGAGCAATCAGCCCCAGCATTTT.

The J gene is TRBJ2-2, the V gene TRBV29-1; TRBD1 aligns across 8 bases. Trimming cost V 6 bases and J 3 bases; bases outside gene matches: 9. Germline V lookup: CDR1 SQVTM, CDR2 ANQGSEA. The CDR3 loop spans 15 amino acids. CDR3 sequence (DNA): TGCAGCGTCAGTACTGCAGGGGGCTACACCGGGGAGCTGTTTTTT. Amino acid sequence: CSVSTAGGYTGELFF.

The chain combines TRBV29-1 with TRBJ2-3; D perhaps matches TRBD2 (5 bases). The germline V and J ends were trimmed by 1 base and 5 bases, with 13 bases remaining between them. This CDR3 is built from 14 residues. Germline lookup yields CDR1 SQVTM and CDR2 ANQGSEA. CDR3 bases: TGCAGCGTTGAAGCCCCGGGATGGGGAGATACGCAGTATTTT. It specifies CSVEAPGWGDTQYF.